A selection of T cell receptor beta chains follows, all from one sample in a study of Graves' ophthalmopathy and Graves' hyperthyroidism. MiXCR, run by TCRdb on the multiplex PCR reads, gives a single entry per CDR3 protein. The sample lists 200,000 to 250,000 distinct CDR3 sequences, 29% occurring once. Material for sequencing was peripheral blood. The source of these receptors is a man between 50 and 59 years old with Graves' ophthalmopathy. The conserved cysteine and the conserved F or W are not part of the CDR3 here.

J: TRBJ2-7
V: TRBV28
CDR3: ASRSGEQY

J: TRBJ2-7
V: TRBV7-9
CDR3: ASSASLGQASYEQY

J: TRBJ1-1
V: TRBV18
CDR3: ASSPREGTEAF

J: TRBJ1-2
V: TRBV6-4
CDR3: ASSDGGGYT

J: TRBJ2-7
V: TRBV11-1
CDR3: ASSLRAGDQPSSYEQY

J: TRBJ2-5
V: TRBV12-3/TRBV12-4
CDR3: ASSLTGGLAETQY

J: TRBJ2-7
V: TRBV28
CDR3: ASRRGTGFYEQY

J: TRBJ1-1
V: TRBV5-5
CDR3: ASSLEGYLNTEAF

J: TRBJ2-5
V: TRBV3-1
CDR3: ASSQGQGGETQY

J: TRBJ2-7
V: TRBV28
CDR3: ASRLAGEGYEQY

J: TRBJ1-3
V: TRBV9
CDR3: ASSVRVSGNTIY

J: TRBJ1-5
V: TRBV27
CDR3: ASSLDGLRQPQH

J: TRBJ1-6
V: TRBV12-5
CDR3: ASGSTGDLSPLH

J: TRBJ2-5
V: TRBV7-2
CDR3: ASSSTGKTQY

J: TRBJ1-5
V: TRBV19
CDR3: ASIGTVYSNQPQH

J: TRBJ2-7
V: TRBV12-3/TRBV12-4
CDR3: ASSRTGARAYEQY

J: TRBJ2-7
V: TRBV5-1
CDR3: ASSLTPSGSYEQY

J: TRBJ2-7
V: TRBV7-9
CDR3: ASSHRGNIYEQY

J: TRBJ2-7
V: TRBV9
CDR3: ASSPSPGLGYEQY

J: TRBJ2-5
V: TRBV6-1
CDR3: ASSGLAGGFGLEETQY

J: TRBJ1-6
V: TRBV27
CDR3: ASSFLQAASSPLH

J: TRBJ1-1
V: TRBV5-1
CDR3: ASSDYIEAF

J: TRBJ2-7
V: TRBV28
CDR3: ASSLRTGHYEQY

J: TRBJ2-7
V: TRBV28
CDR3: ATKDRAGQGLAGY

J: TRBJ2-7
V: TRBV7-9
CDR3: ASSLTPGQSYEQY

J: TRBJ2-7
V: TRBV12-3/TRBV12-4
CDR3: ASSYFPTSGFFYEQY

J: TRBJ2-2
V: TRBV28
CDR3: ASSWGATGELF

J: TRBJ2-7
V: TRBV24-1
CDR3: ATSPGTGGLADYEQY

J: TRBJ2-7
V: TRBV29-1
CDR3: SVVGLSYEQY

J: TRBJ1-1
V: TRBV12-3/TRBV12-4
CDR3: ASRQGRNTEAF

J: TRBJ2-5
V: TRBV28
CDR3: ASSFRRFHQETQY

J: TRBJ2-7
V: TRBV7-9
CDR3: ASSLSPHEQY